This T cell receptor (beta chain) came from a study of graft-versus-host responses after intestinal transplantation. A note on this clone: The antigen remains unidentified.

The study, taken as a whole, reports: Detected in recipient marrow were GvH clones, some of which were first observed in ileum or blood.

Repertoires were generated with immunoSEQ multiplex PCR, while TCRdb's copy carries only in-frame clones and drops some. Of approximately 90,000 clones in the sample, around 89% were seen once. This CDR3 spans 13 amino acids. V shed 7 bases, J shed 4 bases, and the junction held 6 bases outside the gene matches. Germline-derived CDR1 and CDR2 are MDHEN and SYDVKM. The chain combines TRBV28 with TRBJ2-5; 7 positions agree with TRBD1. This receptor was identified in a human donor who was the organ donor for an intestinal transplant. The sequenced sample was unstimulated CD4+ T cells sorted from spleen or lymph node cells, obtained before transplant. The CDR3 DNA sequence: TGTGCCAGCACCGACAGGGAAGGAGAGACCCAGTACTTC. This sequence encodes CASTDREGETQYF.